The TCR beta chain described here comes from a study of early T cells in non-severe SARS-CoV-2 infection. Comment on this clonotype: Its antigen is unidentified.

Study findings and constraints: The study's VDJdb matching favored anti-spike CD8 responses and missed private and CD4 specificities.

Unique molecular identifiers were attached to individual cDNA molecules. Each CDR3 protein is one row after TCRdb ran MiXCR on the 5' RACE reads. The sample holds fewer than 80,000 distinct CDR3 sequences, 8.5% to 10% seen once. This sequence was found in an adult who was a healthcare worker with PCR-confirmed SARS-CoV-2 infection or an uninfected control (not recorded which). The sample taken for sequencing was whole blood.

The CDR3, as DNA: TGTGCCAGCAGTCCCAGACAGGGCTACGAGCAGTACTTC. Protein sequence: CASSPRQGYEQYF. The V gene is TRBV27, the J gene TRBJ2-7; TRBD1 aligns across 7 bases. This CDR3 has 13 residues. J gave up 3 bases and V 5 bases, and 4 bases lay outside the gene matches. Germline CDR1 and CDR2: MNHEY and SMNVEV (reference sequence).